This T cell receptor (beta chain) was identified during a study of PD-1 blockade in classical Hodgkin lymphoma (TCRdb year 2020). For the study in its entirety: Nivolumab dosing was 3 mg/kg intravenously every 2 weeks, continuing until either disease progression or unacceptable toxicity. The study used CyTOF and TCR beta sequencing to define a peripheral blood immune signature of response to PD-1 blockade in classical Hodgkin lymphoma.

On the study overall, not on this receptor specifically: Diversity was lower in patients who began nivolumab less than 1 year after ASCT, so these patients were left out of later analyses to avoid confounding by immune reconstitution. The study covered only a single clinical trial cohort, and the causes of the repertoire differences, possibly disease activity or prior therapy, were still not defined. Among trial patients, those achieving complete response had baseline diversity similar to that of newly diagnosed patients, while diversity was significantly lower in partial responders and progressors. A significant rise by C4D1 was seen in CD4+ but not CD8+ TCR diversity (p=0.0027 vs p=0.16), with the rise being most apparent in complete responders (p=0.02). Baseline TCR diversity was reported to be lower in newly diagnosed patients than in healthy donors and to be lower still in relapsed/refractory patients.

A note on this clone: Its antigen is unknown. Base qualities are missing; no much larger clone stands one base away.

The time point label of this sample denotes: cycle 2 day 1 (C2D1) of nivolumab. All trial patients had relapsed after autologous stem cell transplantation, with cohorts A, B and C differing in prior brentuximab vedotin exposure. The trial cohort was composed of roughly 60 patients with relapsed/refractory classical Hodgkin lymphoma, for whom complete response, partial response or progressive disease was recorded as best overall response. In the multi-cohort phase II CheckMate 205 trial, trial patients received single-agent nivolumab. An independent review committee assessed best overall response using the 2007 International Working Group response criteria. PBMCs from the trial were collected at three points: immediately before nivolumab initiation (C1D1), and during therapy at cycle 2 day 1 and cycle 4 day 1. Peripheral blood was collected in 8 mL Vacutainer Cell Preparation Tubes, from which PBMCs were isolated by centrifugation and then cryopreserved.

Genomic DNA was extracted with the Qiagen DNeasy kit from unsorted PBMCs and from negatively selected CD4+ and CD8+ fractions. Using primers that anneal to V and J segments, immunoSEQ multiplex PCR amplified the TCR beta CDR3 regions. A synthetic immune receptor repertoire was used to minimize amplification bias, and remaining bias was computationally removed after sequencing. Concerning the study's data processing: Repertoire diversity was quantified as the Shannon entropy index using custom Python scripts. Unsorted, CD4+ and CD8+ repertoires were analyzed separately, except for combined analyses in which CD4+ and CD8+ sequences were merged in silico. A clone counted as expanded when the clone's frequency after treatment rose at least 2-fold relative to C1D1, and clones undetected at baseline were given a pseudocount of 0.5. Singleton clones were defined as clones with 0 or 1 copy at C1D1, and non-singleton clones were defined as clones with 2 or more copies. By matching protein sequences in sorted samples from the same patient, clones expanded in unsorted samples were annotated as CD4+, CD8+ or unknown. Wilcoxon tests were applied to paired samples to test diversity changes from C1D1 to C4D1. As stored in TCRdb, this immuneACCESS dataset retains in-frame rearrangements with V and J assigned. A fraction of the clones does not appear; measured against another copy, unresolved V genes explain less than half of the discrepancy, and the remainder lacks a known reason. From that table come the V and J calls and clone size; the DNA was used to work out D and trimming. The sample has about 150,000 clones on record, 78% of them singletons. The ten largest clones capture roughly a tenth of the sample.

Reading from cysteine to phenylalanine, the CDR3 counts 18 amino acids. Of the read, only the CDR3 DNA is kept; its 54 bases are in frame from base 1. For this chain, trimming is 5 bases at the V end and 14 bases at the J end, and the number of junction bases without a gene match is 19. CDR1 and CDR2 are read off the germline V gene (reference sequence) as LNHDA and SQIVND. The sequenced sample was peripheral blood mononuclear cells (PBMCs), obtained before the second cycle of nivolumab. The clonotype was recovered from a human donor with classical Hodgkin lymphoma. The V gene is TRBV19 and the J gene is TRBJ2-3, with 16 bases aligning to TRBD2. The nucleotide sequence reads TGTGCCAGTAGTGCTACAGGGGAGGGACTAGCGGGGGGGCAGCGCCCGTATTTT. It specifies CASSATGEGLAGGQRPYF.